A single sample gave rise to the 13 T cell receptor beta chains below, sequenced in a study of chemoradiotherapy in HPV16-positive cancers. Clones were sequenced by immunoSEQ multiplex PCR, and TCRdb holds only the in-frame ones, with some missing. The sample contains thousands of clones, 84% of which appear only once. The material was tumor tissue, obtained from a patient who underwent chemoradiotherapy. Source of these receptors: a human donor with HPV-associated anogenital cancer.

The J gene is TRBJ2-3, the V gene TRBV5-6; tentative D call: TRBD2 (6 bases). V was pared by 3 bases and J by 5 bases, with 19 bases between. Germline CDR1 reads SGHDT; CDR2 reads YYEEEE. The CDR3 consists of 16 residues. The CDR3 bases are TGTGCCAGCAGCTCCCTGGGTAGCGGAAGAAAAGATACGCAGTATTTT. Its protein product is CASSSLGSGRKDTQYF.

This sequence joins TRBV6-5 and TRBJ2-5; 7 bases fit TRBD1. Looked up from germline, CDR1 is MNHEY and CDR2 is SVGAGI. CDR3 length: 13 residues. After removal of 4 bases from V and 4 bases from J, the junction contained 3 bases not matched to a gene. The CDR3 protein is CASSWAGGETQYF. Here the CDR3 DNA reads TGTGCCAGCAGTTGGGCAGGGGGAGAGACCCAGTACTTC.

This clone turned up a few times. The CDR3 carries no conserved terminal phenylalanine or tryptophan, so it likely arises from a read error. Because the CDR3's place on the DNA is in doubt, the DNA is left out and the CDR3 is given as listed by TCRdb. The CDR3 protein is CSARVADRLEV. The chain links TRBV20-1 to TRBJ1-1. The CDR3 is 11 amino acids in total, end residues counted. The germline CDR1 and CDR2 sequences are DFQATT and SNEGSKA (reference sequence).

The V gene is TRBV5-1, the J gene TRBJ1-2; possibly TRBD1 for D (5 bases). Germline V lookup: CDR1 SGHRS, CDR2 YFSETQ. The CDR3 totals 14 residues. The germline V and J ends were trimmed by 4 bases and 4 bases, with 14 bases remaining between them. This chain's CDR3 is CASSPTEGPYGYTF. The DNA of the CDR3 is TGCGCCAGCAGCCCGACGGAGGGACCCTATGGCTACACCTTC.

CDR3 sequence: CASSYLSSGGEETQYF. In DNA form, the CDR3 reads TGTGCCAGCAGTTACTTGTCTAGCGGGGGAGAAGAGACCCAGTACTTC. The chain is built from TRBV6-5 and TRBJ2-5; 10 nucleotides match TRBD2. Germline V CDR1 and CDR2: MNHEY, SVGAGI. The ends lost 1 base at V and 3 bases at J; junction bases unmatched: 5. The length of the CDR3 is 16 residues.

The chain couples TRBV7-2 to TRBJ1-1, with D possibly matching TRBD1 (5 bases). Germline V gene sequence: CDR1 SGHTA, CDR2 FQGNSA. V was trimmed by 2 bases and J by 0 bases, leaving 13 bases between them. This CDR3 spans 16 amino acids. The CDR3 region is CASSLRGVRVNTEAFF. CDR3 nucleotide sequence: TGTGCCAGCAGCTTAAGGGGCGTTCGGGTGAACACTGAAGCTTTCTTT. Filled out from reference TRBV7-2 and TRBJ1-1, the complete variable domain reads GAGVSQSPSNKVTEKGKDVELRCDPISGHTALYWYRQSLGQGLEFLIYFQGNSAPDKSGLPSDRFSAERTGGSVSTLTIQRTQQEDSAVYLCASSLRGVRVNTEAFFGQGTRLTVV.

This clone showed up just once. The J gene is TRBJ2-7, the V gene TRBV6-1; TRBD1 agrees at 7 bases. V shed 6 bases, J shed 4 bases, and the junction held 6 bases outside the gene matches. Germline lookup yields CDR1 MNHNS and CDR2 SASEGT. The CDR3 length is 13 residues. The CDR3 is CASRGQVDYEQYF. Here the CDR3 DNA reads TGTGCCAGCAGAGGACAGGTTGATTACGAGCAGTACTTC.

CDR3: CASSASGGEAYNEQFF. The DNA of the CDR3 is TGTGCCAGCAGTGCTAGCGGGGGGGAAGCCTACAATGAGCAGTTCTTC. The chain combines TRBV6-1 with TRBJ2-1, with TRBD2 matching 12 bases. This CDR3 has 16 residues. The J segment lost 2 bases and the V segment lost 4 bases, leaving 3 bases of the junction unmatched. CDR1 is MNHNS and CDR2 is SASEGT in the germline V gene.

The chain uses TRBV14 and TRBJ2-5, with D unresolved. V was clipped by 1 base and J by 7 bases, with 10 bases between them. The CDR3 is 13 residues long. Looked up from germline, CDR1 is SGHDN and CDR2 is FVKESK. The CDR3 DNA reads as TGTGCCAGCAGCCAAGGCAGTTCGAGGACCCAGTACTTC. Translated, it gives CASSQGSSRTQYF.

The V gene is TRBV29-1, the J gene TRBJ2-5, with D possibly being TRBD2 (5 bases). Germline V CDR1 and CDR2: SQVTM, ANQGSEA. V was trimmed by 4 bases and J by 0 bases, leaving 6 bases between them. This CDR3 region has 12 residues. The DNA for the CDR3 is TGCAGCGTTGGTAGCGACCAAGAGACCCAGTACTTC. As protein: CSVGSDQETQYF.

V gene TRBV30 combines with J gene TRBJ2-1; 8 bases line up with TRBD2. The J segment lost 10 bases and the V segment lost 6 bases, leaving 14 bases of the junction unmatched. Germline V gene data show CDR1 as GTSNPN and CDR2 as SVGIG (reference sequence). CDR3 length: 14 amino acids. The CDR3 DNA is TGTGCCTGCAATCGTCCGGGACTAGGGATCGAGCAGTTCTTC. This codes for CACNRPGLGIEQFF.

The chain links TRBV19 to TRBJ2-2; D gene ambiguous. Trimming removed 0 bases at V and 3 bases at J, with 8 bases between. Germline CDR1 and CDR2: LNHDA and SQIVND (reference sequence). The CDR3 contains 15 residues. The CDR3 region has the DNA TGTGCCAGTAGTATAGAGGGAAGTGACACCGGGGAGCTGTTTTTT. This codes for CASSIEGSDTGELFF. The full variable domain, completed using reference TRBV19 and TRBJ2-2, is DGGITQSPKYLFRKEGQNVTLSCEQNLNHDAMYWYRQDPGQGLRLIYYSQIVNDFQKGDIAEGYSVSREKKESFPLTVTSAQKNPTAFYLCASSIEGSDTGELFFGEGSRLTVL.

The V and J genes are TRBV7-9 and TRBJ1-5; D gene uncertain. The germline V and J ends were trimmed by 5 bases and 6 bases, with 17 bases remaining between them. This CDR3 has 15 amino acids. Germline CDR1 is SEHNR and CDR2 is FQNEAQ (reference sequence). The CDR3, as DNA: TGTGCCAGCAGCCCTACTGGGCAGTTTCTTCAGCCCCAGCATTTT. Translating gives CASSPTGQFLQPQHF. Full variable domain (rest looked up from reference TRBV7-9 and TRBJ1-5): DTGVSQNPRHKITKRGQNVTFRCDPISEHNRLYWYRQTLGQGPEFLTYFQNEAQLEKSRLLSDRFSAERPKGSFSTLEIQRTEQGDSAMYLCASSPTGQFLQPQHFGDGTRLSIL.